Below, 24 T cell receptor beta chains from the same sample are listed, as sequenced in a study of blood T cell repertoires in COVID-19. Libraries were prepared by immunoSEQ multiplex PCR; TCRdb keeps only in-frame clonotypes and omits some of them. This repertoire shows over 85,000 clones, 65% to 90% found once; its top ten account for about 17%. The sequencing input was peripheral blood. The receptors originated from a woman of 80 years or more with acute or convalescent COVID-19.

V is TRBV4-2 and J is TRBJ2-3, with 10 bases aligning to TRBD2. The CDR3 runs to 17 residues. J lost 0 bases, V lost 5 bases, and 8 bases had no gene match. Germline CDR1 reads LGHNA; CDR2 reads YNFKEQ. The CDR3 loop reads CASSFSGGRPSTDTQYF. CDR3 nucleotide sequence: TGTGCCAGCAGCTTTAGCGGGGGGCGACCTAGCACAGATACGCAGTATTTT.

The chain recombines TRBV7-9 with TRBJ1-6; no clear D gene. V lost 1 base and J 6 bases, leaving 13 bases between the germline ends. Germline-derived CDR1 and CDR2 are SEHNR and FQNEAQ (reference sequence). This CDR3 is 16 amino acids long. The CDR3 DNA follows: TGTGCCAGCAGCTTAGACTCCGGAGGCCCTAATTCACCCCTCCACTTT. As protein: CASSLDSGGPNSPLHF.

The V call is TRBV7-2, the J call TRBJ2-2; D possibly corresponds to TRBD2 (6 bases). Trimming stripped 5 bases from V and 8 bases from J, with 21 bases between. Germline loops: CDR1 SGHTA, CDR2 FQGNSA. This CDR3 has 16 residues. The CDR3 nucleotides are TGTGCCAGCAGCCTCGTTTTTAGCGGCGCCGGGGGGGAGCTGTTTTTT. Amino acid sequence: CASSLVFSGAGGELFF.

This clone appeared a few times. The chain has TRBV15 and TRBJ2-2, with D maybe TRBD1 (5 bases). V lost 1 base and J 5 bases, leaving 8 bases between the germline ends. Per the germline V gene, CDR1 is LNHNV and CDR2 is YYDKDF (reference sequence). CDR3 length equals 14 residues. CDR3 DNA sequence: TGTGCCACCAGCAGAGGACAGTCTACCGGGGAGCTGTTTTTT. It encodes CATSRGQSTGELFF.

The chain couples TRBV12-3 or TRBV12-4 to TRBJ1-5, with a possible D match to TRBD1 (6 bases). Trimming left V 7 bases short and J 7 bases short, with 14 bases between. The CDR3 is made up of 13 amino acids. The CDR3 loop reads CASTPGAGQPQHF. CDR3 nucleotide sequence: TGTGCCAGCACTCCAGGGGCAGGGCAGCCCCAGCATTTT.

V gene TRBV30 combines with J gene TRBJ1-1; D uncertain. Germline V gene sequence: CDR1 GTSNPN, CDR2 SVGIG (reference sequence). This CDR3 comprises 12 residues. V shed 0 bases and J shed 4 bases, with 6 bases lying between them. The CDR3 loop is CAWSVAPTEAFF. The CDR3 DNA sequence: TGTGCCTGGAGTGTAGCACCCACTGAAGCTTTCTTT.

The gene calls are TRBV10-3 and TRBJ1-2; no definite D call. With 4 bases removed from V and 3 bases from J, the gap between germline ends came to 12 bases. The germline gives CDR1 ENHRY, CDR2 SYGVKD. The CDR3 runs 14 residues. The CDR3 reads CAISGHEGDYGYTF. Here the CDR3 DNA reads TGTGCCATCAGTGGGCACGAGGGTGACTATGGCTACACCTTC.

In this sample, this clone turned up once. This chain uses TRBV6-6 with TRBJ2-4, with TRBD1 matching 8 bases. CDR1 is MNHNY and CDR2 is SVGAGI in the germline V gene (reference sequence). The trim removed 2 bases at V and 8 bases at J, leaving 5 bases unmatched. CDR3 length equals 14 residues. This CDR3 reads CASSYQGARDIQYF. The DNA of the CDR3 is TGTGCCAGCAGTTACCAGGGGGCGAGGGACATTCAGTACTTC.

V usage is TRBV18 and J usage is TRBJ2-2; 9 bases are a match to TRBD1. The CDR3 is made up of 15 amino acids. V lost 3 bases, J lost 7 bases, and 6 bases stayed unmatched. Germline lookup yields CDR1 KGHSH and CDR2 LQKENI. In DNA form, the CDR3 reads TGTGCCAGCTCACCCAGGACAGGGGCCGGCGGGGAGCTGTTTTTT. Its translation is CASSPRTGAGGELFF.

The V gene is TRBV3-1 (or the pseudogene TRBV3-2), the J gene TRBJ2-5, with a tentative D call TRBD1 (6 bases). The germline V gene encodes CDR1 LGHDT and CDR2 YNNKEL (reference sequence). V shed 2 bases and J shed 4 bases, with 14 bases lying between them. There are 15 residues in the CDR3. DNA for the CDR3: TGTGCCAGCAGCCAATCGGCAGGCAGGGGAGAGACCCAGTACTTC. Protein product: CASSQSAGRGETQYF.

V gene TRBV24-1 combines with J gene TRBJ2-3; 15 nucleotides line up with TRBD2. V trimming: 0 bases; J trimming: 4 bases; junction bases outside the gene matches: 4. CDR1 KGHDR and CDR2 SFDVKD come from the germline V gene. The CDR3 contains 18 residues. Here the CDR3 DNA reads TGTGCCACCAGTGATTTGGGACTAGCGGGGGGGCAGTCAGATACGCAGTATTTT. This encodes CATSDLGLAGGQSDTQYF.

The chain carries TRBV21-1 and TRBJ2-7; TRBD2 is the table's D call, not checked against the DNA. TRBV21-1 is a pseudogene segment. This CDR3 comprises 18 residues. The CDR3 DNA reads TGTGCCAGCAGCAAAGTAGGGGAAGCGGGGGATGTCTACTACGAGCAGTACTTC. As protein: CASSKVGEAGDVYYEQYF.

This chain joins TRBV7-6 and TRBJ2-1, with a possible D match to TRBD1 (6 bases). Germline V gene sequence: CDR1 SGHVS, CDR2 FNYEAQ. This CDR3 is built from 13 residues. Between the trimmed V and J ends, which lost 4 bases and 7 bases, there was a span of 11 bases. CDR3 sequence (DNA): TGTGCCAGCAGCTCACAACAGGGAAATGAGCAGTTCTTC. This encodes CASSSQQGNEQFF.

This clone appeared a single time. The chain couples TRBV11-3 to TRBJ1-6; tentative D call: TRBD1 (5 bases). Per the germline V gene, CDR1 is SGHNT and CDR2 is YENEEA. The length of the CDR3 is 13 residues. The V end lost 8 bases, the J end lost 8 bases, and 13 bases lay between the germline ends. Written as DNA, the CDR3 is TGTGCCAGCGGGGGGGGTGTGTATTCACCCCTCCACTTT. Its translation is CASGGGVYSPLHF.

CDR3: CASSALRRQGETQYF. In DNA, the CDR3 is TGTGCCAGCAGCGCTTTGCGCCGTCAGGGAGAGACCCAGTACTTC. The chain uses TRBV6-5 and TRBJ2-5; a possible D gene is TRBD1 (5 bases). CDR1 MNHEY and CDR2 SVGAGI come from the germline V gene. The CDR3 is 15 residues long. V was clipped by 6 bases and J by 4 bases, with 18 bases between them.

The V call is TRBV4-1, the J call TRBJ2-3; TRBD2 matches at 9 bases. Germline-derived CDR1 and CDR2 are MGHRA and YSYEKL. After removal of 0 bases from V and 2 bases from J, the junction contained 15 bases not matched to a gene. The CDR3 runs 20 residues. The CDR3 DNA reads TGCGCCAGCAGCCAAGATGTCGGCGGGGGGGCTGGTCGGACCACAGATACGCAGTATTTT. Translation: CASSQDVGGGAGRTTDTQYF.

The chain employs TRBV5-1 and TRBJ2-7, with D tentatively TRBD2 (6 bases). V was cut by 0 bases and J by 6 bases, with 13 bases left in between. CDR3 length: 14 residues. Germline V gene lookup returns CDR1 SGHRS and CDR2 YFSETQ. The CDR3 protein is CASSLANSGIEQYF. The CDR3 DNA reads TGCGCCAGCAGCTTGGCGAATAGCGGCATCGAGCAGTACTTC.

The chain joins TRBV5-5 to TRBJ1-2; 7 bases map to TRBD1. V gave up 0 bases and J gave up 0 bases; unmatched junction bases: 2. The CDR3 consists of 15 residues. CDR1 and CDR2 from the germline V gene are SGHKS and YYEKEE (reference sequence). CDR3 in DNA: TGTGCCAGCAGCTTGGGGACAGGCGCTAACTATGGCTACACCTTC. Protein sequence: CASSLGTGANYGYTF.

The chain carries TRBV5-4 and TRBJ1-2; D is undetermined. The CDR3 covers 12 residues. Trimming stripped 0 bases from V and 7 bases from J, with 7 bases between. CDR1 is SGHNT, CDR2 YYREEE, per germline (reference sequence). The CDR3 here is CASSLVTGGYTF. CDR3 coding DNA: TGTGCCAGCAGCTTGGTAACCGGTGGCTACACCTTC.

V is TRBV5-1 and J is TRBJ1-1; D is unclear. The CDR3 is made up of 12 amino acids. From germline, CDR1 is SGHRS and CDR2 YFSETQ. V lost 3 bases and J lost 10, with 13 bases in between. The CDR3: CASSSGSVGAFF. CDR3 in DNA: TGCGCCAGCAGCTCGGGGTCGGTAGGAGCTTTCTTT.

J is TRBJ2-3 and V is TRBV7-2, with 11 bases fitting TRBD2. CDR1 is SGHTA, CDR2 FQGNSA, per germline. Trimming removed 10 bases from V and 7 bases from J; junction bases left unmatched: 10. This CDR3 is built from 14 residues. CDR3 protein: CATGPSSGGNTQYF. CDR3 sequence (DNA): TGTGCCACCGGCCCCTCTAGCGGGGGGAATACGCAGTATTTT.

The chain uses TRBV23-1 and TRBJ2-3, with 8 bases aligning to TRBD2. TRBV23-1 is an ORF for which the function is uncertain. The CDR3 runs 12 residues. After removal of 11 bases from V and 4 bases from J, the junction contained 5 bases not matched to a gene. CDR3 sequence: CAGLAGSDTQYF. CDR3 DNA: TGCGCCGGATTAGCGGGATCAGATACGCAGTATTTT.

The V and J genes are TRBV10-3 and TRBJ1-1; D is ambiguous. The CDR3 has 13 amino acids. Trimming pared 6 bases from V and 1 base from J, leaving 9 bases between. CDR1 is ENHRY, CDR2 SYGVKD, per germline. The CDR3 DNA is TGTGCCATCAGGGGCGGGAGGAACACTGAAGCTTTCTTT. Translating it yields CAIRGGRNTEAFF.

This chain connects TRBV5-1 to TRBJ2-7, with a tentative D call TRBD1 (5 bases). V shed 5 bases and J shed 2 bases, with 14 bases lying between them. This CDR3 contains 14 residues. CDR1 and CDR2 (germline): SGHRS, YFSETQ. The DNA for the CDR3 is TGCGCCAGCAGGAAGGGGCCACAGGCCTACGAGCAGTACTTC. It is translated as CASRKGPQAYEQYF.